This T cell receptor beta chain stems from a study of blood T cell repertoires in COVID-19. Study-wide context: Samples of COVID-19 (acute and convalescent) were obtained from the United States, Italy and Spain.

Clones were sequenced by immunoSEQ multiplex PCR, and TCRdb holds only the in-frame ones, with some missing. The data contain more than 250,000 clones, approximately 83% of them singletons. Deletions cut 0 bases from V and 2 bases from J, with 16 bases between. Germline lookup yields CDR1 SQVTM and CDR2 ANQGSEA. This CDR3 has 16 amino acids. V and J are TRBV29-1 and TRBJ1-2, with D possibly being TRBD1 (5 bases). The receptor comes from a man aged 25 to 40 who had recovered from COVID-19. The sample comprised PBMCs or T cells enriched from blood (not recorded which). CDR3 residues: CSVEDPGTPSNYGYTF. For the CDR3, the DNA is TGCAGCGTTGAAGATCCCGGGACTCCTAGCAACTATGGCTACACCTTC.